One sample yielded the 24 T cell receptor beta chains listed below, sequenced in a study of blood T cell repertoires in COVID-19. Produced via immunoSEQ multiplex PCR; TCRdb's table is partial and in-frame only. The sample contains about 78,000 clones, about 93% of which appear only once. Specimen: peripheral blood. These receptors all come from an elderly woman with acute or convalescent COVID-19.

This chain uses TRBV7-9 with TRBJ2-7; weak D call: TRBD2 (5 bases). Trimming stripped 4 bases from V and 7 bases from J, with 20 bases between. CDR1 and CDR2 (germline): SEHNR, FQNEAQ (reference sequence). CDR3 length equals 15 residues. The CDR3 loop reads CASSSDLSAGVEQYF. In nucleotides, the CDR3 is TGTGCCAGCAGCTCTGACCTTAGCGCCGGTGTAGAGCAGTACTTC.

This chain uses TRBV5-1 with TRBJ2-5, with D hard to call. This CDR3 contains 14 residues. Germline V gene data show CDR1 as SGHRS and CDR2 as YFSETQ. V lost 1 base and J 2 bases, leaving 9 bases between the germline ends. The chain's CDR3 is CASSLSTVQETQYF. The DNA for the CDR3 is TGCGCCAGCAGCTTGAGTACGGTTCAAGAGACCCAGTACTTC.

The J gene is TRBJ1-6, the V gene TRBV3-1 (or the pseudogene TRBV3-2); TRBD1 matches at 7 bases. The trim removed 0 bases at V and 6 bases at J, leaving 5 bases unmatched. Germline CDR1 and CDR2: LGHDT and YNNKEL (reference sequence). The CDR3 has 16 residues. The CDR3 sequence: CASSQDIRQGNSPLHF. In DNA, the CDR3 is TGTGCCAGCAGCCAAGATATTCGACAGGGTAATTCACCCCTCCACTTT.

The sample holds a few counts of this clone. The chain recombines TRBV2 with TRBJ2-1, with TRBD2 matching 12 bases. Germline CDR1 reads SNHLY; CDR2 reads FYNNEI. The CDR3 runs to 19 residues. V lost 3 bases, J lost 3 bases, and 12 bases stayed unmatched. The CDR3 coding sequence is TGTGCCAGCAGTGAGGACGGGACTAGCGGGTATATTGGCTACAATGAGCAGTTCTTC. Amino acid sequence: CASSEDGTSGYIGYNEQFF.

This chain connects TRBV27 to TRBJ2-7; a weak D match, TRBD1 (6 bases). V was clipped by 8 bases and J by 7 bases, with 15 bases between them. Germline loops: CDR1 MNHEY, CDR2 SMNVEV (reference sequence). CDR3 length: 12 residues. CDR3 loop: CASGRDTYEQYF. Written as DNA, the CDR3 is TGTGCCAGCGGCCGGGACACGTATGAGCAGTACTTC.

V gene TRBV7-2 combines with J gene TRBJ2-7; tentative D call: TRBD2 (6 bases). Germline V gene data show CDR1 as SGHTA and CDR2 as FQGNSA. V was trimmed by 5 bases and J by 5 bases, leaving 16 bases between them. The CDR3 extends over 14 amino acids. The CDR3 region is CASSPPGEMDEQYF. The CDR3 DNA sequence: TGTGCCAGCAGCCCCCCGGGGGAAATGGACGAGCAGTACTTC.

J is TRBJ1-5 and V is TRBV28; 12 bases are a match to TRBD1. CDR3 length equals 17 residues. The V and J ends lost 6 bases and 5 bases, in that order; junction bases with no gene match: 11. CDR1 is MDHEN, CDR2 SYDVKM, per germline. CDR3 sequence: CASSSNGGQGAHQPQHF. CDR3 nucleotides: TGTGCCAGCAGCTCGAACGGGGGACAGGGGGCTCATCAGCCCCAGCATTTT.

Only one count was recorded for this clone. The V and J genes are TRBV5-1 and TRBJ1-2, with D possibly matching TRBD1 (5 bases). The V gene's germline CDR1 is SGHRS and CDR2 YFSETQ. V lost 5 bases and J 0 bases, leaving 11 bases between the germline ends. The CDR3 runs to 14 residues. The CDR3 spells CASRAGRANYGYTF. As DNA, the CDR3 is TGCGCCAGCAGGGCTGGCAGGGCTAACTATGGCTACACCTTC.

This CDR3 is CASSHGQGGDPIEKLFF. CDR3 nucleotides: TGCGCCAGCAGCCATGGACAGGGAGGAGACCCCATAGAAAAACTGTTTTTT. The chain combines TRBV4-3 with TRBJ1-4, with 8 bases identical to TRBD1. The germline CDR1 and CDR2 sequences are LGHNA and YSLEER. The V gene end was trimmed by 3 bases and the J gene end by 8 bases; junction bases not matched to a gene: 14. This CDR3 is 17 amino acids long.

This clone has a single count. The genes are TRBV19 and TRBJ1-4; tentatively, D is TRBD1 (6 bases). V shed 5 bases and J shed 9 bases, with 10 bases lying between them. The CDR3 is made up of 12 amino acids. The germline V gene has CDR1 LNHDA and CDR2 SQIVND (reference sequence). The CDR3 here is CASSPGQKKLFF. In DNA, the CDR3 is TGTGCCAGTAGTCCCGGACAGAAAAAACTGTTTTTT.

This chain joins TRBV7-9 and TRBJ2-5; 10 nucleotides align to TRBD2. V gave up 0 bases and J gave up 5 bases; unmatched junction bases: 0. This CDR3 has 14 amino acids. Germline V gene data show CDR1 as SEHNR and CDR2 as FQNEAQ (reference sequence). In nucleotides, the CDR3 is TGTGCCAGCAGCTTAGCAGCGGGAGGGGAGACCCAGTACTTC. Encoded protein: CASSLAAGGETQYF.

The chain has TRBV11-2 and TRBJ1-2; possibly TRBD1 for D (6 bases). The CDR3 loop spans 15 amino acids. Trimming shortened V by 1 base and J by 8 bases, and 17 bases separated the two germline ends. Germline lookup yields CDR1 SGHAT and CDR2 FQNNGV. This chain's CDR3 is CASSLAPTGEEGYTF. CDR3 DNA: TGTGCCAGCAGCTTAGCCCCGACAGGCGAGGAGGGCTACACCTTC.

The genes are TRBV27 and TRBJ1-6, with TRBD1 matching over 7 bases. CDR3 size: 15 residues. CDR1 and CDR2 from the germline V gene are MNHEY and SMNVEV (reference sequence). V was clipped by 2 bases and J by 9 bases; unmatched bases: 7. The CDR3 spells CASSLGQVAGSPLHF. CDR3 coding DNA: TGTGCCAGCAGTTTAGGACAGGTGGCCGGTTCACCCCTCCACTTT.

V is TRBV28 and J is TRBJ2-3, with 7 bases aligning to TRBD2. The CDR3 loop spans 15 amino acids. CDR1 and CDR2 from the germline V gene are MDHEN and SYDVKM. Germline trimming cut 5 bases from V and 0 bases from J; bases unmatched to any gene: 5. The CDR3 spells CASSPLGGSTDTQYF. For the CDR3, the DNA is TGTGCCAGCAGTCCCCTGGGGGGGAGCACAGATACGCAGTATTTT.

This chain connects TRBV28 to TRBJ1-5; D possibly corresponds to TRBD1 (5 bases). The CDR3 spans 17 residues. From germline, CDR1 is MDHEN and CDR2 SYDVKM. V was shortened by 1 base and J by 2 bases, with 15 bases between the two germline ends. The CDR3 here is CASSLFRPARGNQPQHF. In nucleotides, the CDR3 is TGTGCCAGCAGTTTATTTCGACCGGCCAGGGGCAATCAGCCCCAGCATTTT.

The chain carries TRBV10-3 and TRBJ2-1, with 7 bases lining up with TRBD1. Germline lookup yields CDR1 ENHRY and CDR2 SYGVKD. V shed 4 bases, J shed 0 bases, and the junction held 18 bases outside the gene matches. This CDR3 comprises 20 residues. The CDR3 nucleotides read TGTGCCATCAGTGGGCCGATGTCCGGGACAGCAACGAGCTCCTACAATGAGCAGTTCTTC. This sequence encodes CAISGPMSGTATSSYNEQFF.

The rearrangement links TRBV9 to TRBJ2-3; weak D call: TRBD2 (6 bases). Germline-derived CDR1 and CDR2 are SGDLS and YYNGEE. The CDR3 is 14 amino acids. V was pared by 0 bases and J by 9 bases, with 14 bases between. The CDR3 loop is CASSVDKGGTTQYF. The CDR3 coding sequence is TGTGCCAGCAGCGTAGACAAGGGCGGGACGACGCAGTATTTT.

J is TRBJ2-7 and V is TRBV4-2; D perhaps matches TRBD1 (5 bases). The CDR3 length is 15 residues. CDR1 is LGHNA and CDR2 is YNFKEQ in the germline V gene. V was trimmed by 0 bases and J by 6 bases, leaving 15 bases between them. For the CDR3, the DNA is TGTGCCAGCAGCCAAGATGGCCAGGGAATTCGCGAGCAGTACTTC. Translated, it gives CASSQDGQGIREQYF.

The genes are TRBV5-1 and TRBJ2-1; 13 bases agree with TRBD2. CDR1 SGHRS and CDR2 YFSETQ come from the germline V gene. This CDR3 region has 15 residues. After removal of 4 bases from V and 10 bases from J, the junction contained 8 bases not matched to a gene. CDR3 coding DNA: TGCGCCAGCAGCACGGGGACTAGCGGGACTGGAGAGCAGTTCTTC. Translation: CASSTGTSGTGEQFF.

This clone was observed a handful of times. The chain is built from TRBV9 and TRBJ1-1, with 7 bases that match TRBD1. This CDR3 region has 15 residues. Germline V gene sequence: CDR1 SGDLS, CDR2 YYNGEE. Trimming cost V 4 bases and J 3 bases; bases outside gene matches: 9. The CDR3 DNA sequence: TGTGCCAGCAGCCCTCAGGGGGAGTGGGACACTGAAGCTTTCTTT. This translates into CASSPQGEWDTEAFF.

V usage is TRBV19 and J usage is TRBJ1-1, with TRBD1 as a possible D gene (5 bases). With 5 bases removed from V and 6 bases from J, the gap between germline ends came to 16 bases. Per the germline V gene, CDR1 is LNHDA and CDR2 is SQIVND (reference sequence). This CDR3 is built from 14 residues. CDR3: CASSPGAPTSEAFF. DNA of the CDR3: TGTGCCAGTAGTCCTGGGGCACCGACGTCTGAAGCTTTCTTT.

The rearrangement links TRBV13 to TRBJ2-7; 8 positions match TRBD1. CDR1 and CDR2 from the germline V gene are PRHDT and FYEKMQ (reference sequence). Unmatched junction bases numbered 16, after V lost 6 bases and J lost 6 bases. This CDR3 has 16 amino acids. The CDR3 spells CASRTTPGQEFFEQYF. CDR3 nucleotides: TGTGCCAGCAGAACGACCCCGGGACAGGAATTTTTCGAGCAGTACTTC.

This chain connects TRBV9 to TRBJ2-7; perhaps TRBD2 as D (6 bases). Deletions cut 0 bases from V and 1 base from J, with 14 bases between. CDR1 and CDR2 (germline): SGDLS, YYNGEE. The CDR3 is made up of 16 amino acids. Here the CDR3 DNA reads TGTGCCAGCAGCGTAGCCCAGCGGGCGCGTTCCTACGAGCAGTACTTC. This gives the protein CASSVAQRARSYEQYF.

The chain employs TRBV6-9 and TRBJ2-5, with TRBD1 matching over 9 bases. This CDR3 is 13 amino acids long. Trimming removed 5 bases from V and 5 bases from J; junction bases left unmatched: 3. Germline assignment: CDR1 MNHGY and CDR2 SVAAGI. The CDR3 DNA is TGTGCCAGCAGTCCGGACAGGGGTGAGACCCAGTACTTC. This codes for CASSPDRGETQYF.